The present TCR beta chain was sequenced within a study of blood T cell repertoires in COVID-19. Overall study: Sample material is recorded as cDNA or gDNA derived from T cells, B-cell-depleted T cells, or PBMCs.

Germline V gene data show CDR1 as SQVTM and CDR2 as ANQGSEA. This CDR3 contains 15 residues. Trimming removed 4 bases from V and 7 bases from J, with 22 bases in between. TCRdb's copy holds only in-frame clones and misses some; the assay was immunoSEQ multiplex PCR. The sample has just over 65,000 clones; roughly 89% are singletons. V gene TRBV29-1 combines with J gene TRBJ1-1; weak D call: TRBD1 (6 bases). Sequenced sample: peripheral blood. The sequence was obtained from a man aged 60-69 years with acute or convalescent COVID-19. The CDR3 nucleotides are TGCAGCGTTGTAAGGTCTGGGGGCCTCGGGGATGAAGCTTTCTTT. Protein product: CSVVRSGGLGDEAFF.